These 25 T cell receptor beta chains were all obtained from the same sample, sequenced in a study of blood T cell repertoires in COVID-19. The assay was immunoSEQ multiplex PCR, and TCRdb's table has in-frame clones only and misses some. The sample holds about 220,000 clones, 80% to 90% seen once. The sequencing input was PBMCs or T cells enriched from blood (not recorded which). The receptors were gathered from a woman aged 18-29 years in a cohort exposed to, infected with or recovered from COVID-19 (not recorded which).

This rearrangement joins TRBV18 to TRBJ1-3; no reliable D call. V lost 3 bases and J 4 bases, leaving 13 bases between the germline ends. CDR1 is KGHSH, CDR2 LQKENI, per germline. The CDR3 length is 15 residues. In DNA form, the CDR3 reads TGTGCCAGCTCACCGATGACACAAGTAGGAAACACCATATATTTT. Translating gives CASSPMTQVGNTIYF.

This rearrangement joins TRBV11-2 to TRBJ1-1, with a tentative D call TRBD1 (5 bases). In germline, CDR1 is SGHAT, CDR2 FQNNGV. V lost 3 bases to trimming and J lost 2 bases, with 16 bases between them. CDR3 size: 16 residues. The CDR3 is CASSLARRGGNTEAFF. The CDR3 nucleotides read TGTGCCAGCAGCTTGGCAAGGCGGGGGGGAAACACTGAAGCTTTCTTT. The full variable domain, in which reference TRBV11-2 and TRBJ1-1 provide the parts outside the CDR3, is EAGVAQSPRYKIIEKRQSVAFWCNPISGHATLYWYQQILGQGPKLLIQFQNNGVVDDSQLPKDRFSAERLKGVDSTLKIQPAKLEDSAVYLCASSLARRGGNTEAFFGQGTRLTVV.

The rearrangement uses TRBV18 and TRBJ2-2, with 7 nucleotides matching TRBD1. The CDR3 is made up of 17 amino acids. Germline lookup yields CDR1 KGHSH and CDR2 LQKENI. V trimming: 3 bases; J trimming: 2 bases; junction bases outside the gene matches: 9. The CDR3: CASSPTRTGQNTGELFF. The CDR3 DNA sequence: TGTGCCAGCTCACCGACCCGGACAGGCCAAAACACCGGGGAGCTGTTTTTT.

V is TRBV19 and J is TRBJ1-1; TRBD1 might be the D (6 bases). The germline CDR1 and CDR2 sequences are LNHDA and SQIVND (reference sequence). V dropped 3 bases and J dropped 1 base, with 12 bases sitting between them. This CDR3 comprises 15 residues. The CDR3 loop reads CASSMAARGNTEAFF. The CDR3 region has the DNA TGTGCCAGTAGTATGGCGGCCAGGGGGAACACTGAAGCTTTCTTT.

The J gene is TRBJ2-2, the V gene TRBV2, with TRBD1 identical over 7 bases. The germline gives CDR1 SNHLY, CDR2 FYNNEI. The CDR3 has 15 residues. J gave up 4 bases and V 4 bases, and 6 bases lay outside the gene matches. The CDR3 sequence: CASSVRPGGTGELFF. The CDR3 DNA is TGTGCCAGCAGTGTCCGCCCAGGGGGCACCGGGGAGCTGTTTTTT. Drawing the rest from reference TRBV2 and TRBJ2-2, the complete variable domain is EPEVTQTPSHQVTQMGQEVILRCVPISNHLYFYWYRQILGQKVEFLVSFYNNEISEKSEIFDDQFSVERPDGSNFTLKIRSTKLEDSAMYFCASSVRPGGTGELFFGEGSRLTVL.

The chain carries TRBV19 and TRBJ1-1; TRBD1 matches 8 bases. Trimming took 6 bases from V and 1 from J; bases not matched to a gene: 7. CDR3 size: 15 residues. Per germline, CDR1 LNHDA and CDR2 SQIVND (reference sequence). The CDR3 bases are TGTGCCAGTAGACGATCGGACAGGGCGAACACTGAAGCTTTCTTT. It translates to CASRRSDRANTEAFF.

V is TRBV18 and J is TRBJ2-2; 11 bases map to TRBD1. The CDR3 spans 15 residues. Per germline, CDR1 KGHSH and CDR2 LQKENI. V gave up 3 bases and J gave up 6 bases; unmatched junction bases: 3. The CDR3 DNA reads as TGTGCCAGCTCACCTGGACAGGGGGCGCCCGGGGAGCTGTTTTTT. Encoded protein: CASSPGQGAPGELFF.

This rearrangement joins TRBV5-4 to TRBJ2-3; 14 bases agree with TRBD2. The junction had 8 bases not matched to a gene; V was cut back by 5 bases and J by 6 bases. CDR1 and CDR2 (germline): SGHNT, YYREEE (reference sequence). The CDR3 is 16 residues long. CDR3 DNA sequence: TGTGCCAGCAGGAACCCCGGGACTAGCGGGAGCGATACGCAGTATTTT. This sequence encodes CASRNPGTSGSDTQYF.

The chain employs TRBV19 and TRBJ1-1, with D tentatively TRBD1 (5 bases). V dropped 5 bases and J dropped 1 base, with 17 bases sitting between them. This CDR3 has 16 amino acids. Germline CDR1 is LNHDA and CDR2 is SQIVND (reference sequence). In DNA form, the CDR3 reads TGTGCCAGTAGTCCGACGGCAGGGATCGGGAACACTGAAGCTTTCTTT. Amino acids: CASSPTAGIGNTEAFF.

A remark on this clone: Other DNA sequences in this specimen translate into the identical CDR3. This sequence joins TRBV6-1 and TRBJ2-7; D may be TRBD1 (5 bases). The CDR3 runs to 14 residues. Trimming stripped 2 bases from V and 3 bases from J, with 11 bases between. In germline, CDR1 is MNHNS, CDR2 SASEGT. The CDR3 loop reads CASSEYRGGYEQYF. The CDR3 DNA follows: TGTGCCAGCAGTGAATATAGGGGCGGCTACGAGCAGTACTTC.

This chain links TRBV6-5 with TRBJ2-3; D gene unclear. CDR1 is MNHEY, CDR2 SVGAGI, per germline. The V end was cut by 6 bases, the J end by 3 bases, with 10 bases between. CDR3 length: 13 amino acids. CDR3 sequence reads: CASRAPGTDTQYF. CDR3 nucleotide sequence: TGTGCCAGCAGAGCTCCGGGTACAGATACGCAGTATTTT.

This clone is a singleton in its sample. The chain combines TRBV11-3 with TRBJ2-1, with 9 bases identical to TRBD2. The CDR3 contains 17 residues. Germline V gene sequence: CDR1 SGHNT, CDR2 YENEEA. Trimming removed 1 base from V and 6 bases from J; junction bases left unmatched: 10. The CDR3 is CASSLAASAGGLNEQFF. For the CDR3, the DNA is TGTGCCAGCAGCTTAGCTGCCTCGGCGGGGGGGCTCAATGAGCAGTTCTTC.

The chain carries TRBV28 and TRBJ2-1; TRBD2 agrees at 7 bases. The CDR3 has 13 amino acids. Germline V CDR1 and CDR2: MDHEN, SYDVKM. The CDR3 DNA reads as TGTGTCATACGCAGAGGGGAGGGGAATGAGCAGTTCTTC. Protein sequence: CVIRRGEGNEQFF.

This clone was seen a few times. This rearrangement joins TRBV19 to TRBJ1-5; possibly TRBD1 for D (5 bases). The CDR3 sequence is 13 residues long. Germline CDR1 LNHDA, CDR2 SQIVND (reference sequence). With 5 bases removed from V and 5 bases from J, the gap between germline ends came to 10 bases. CDR3 DNA: TGTGCCAGTAGTGGGGCTGGGGATCAGCCCCAGCATTTT. Translating it yields CASSGAGDQPQHF.

V usage is TRBV5-6 and J usage is TRBJ2-3, with TRBD2 as a possible D gene (5 bases). The CDR3 loop spans 14 amino acids. Trimming left V 4 bases short and J 6 bases short, with 15 bases between. The germline V gene encodes CDR1 SGHDT and CDR2 YYEEEE. CDR3 coding DNA: TGTGCCAGCAGCCCACCACTAGGGTCGGATACGCAGTATTTT. Protein: CASSPPLGSDTQYF. Variable domain in full (rest from reference TRBV5-6 and TRBJ2-3): DAGVTQSPTHLIKTRGQQVTLRCSPKSGHDTVSWYQQALGQGPQFIFQYYEEEERQRGNFPDRFSGHQFPNYSSELNVNALLLGDSALYLCASSPPLGSDTQYFGPGTRLTVL.

This clone has only one observation. V and J are TRBV2 and TRBJ1-5; D is perhaps TRBD1 (5 bases). The germline gives CDR1 SNHLY, CDR2 FYNNEI. Trimming shortened V by 4 bases and J by 12 bases, and 19 bases separated the two germline ends. This CDR3 comprises 14 residues. The CDR3 reads CASSVWDRGGYQHF. The CDR3, as DNA: TGTGCCAGCAGTGTATGGGACCGGGGGGGTTACCAGCATTTT.

This chain connects TRBV5-1 to TRBJ2-3; maybe TRBD2 (5 bases). Germline CDR1 reads SGHRS; CDR2 reads YFSETQ. This CDR3 has 13 residues. The V end lost 0 bases, the J end lost 7 bases, and 9 bases lay between the germline ends. The CDR3 region has the DNA TGCGCCAGCAGCTTGGAGCTAGCCCATACGCAGTATTTT. It specifies CASSLELAHTQYF.

In regard to this clone: Germline is not matched at one junction end, which may reflect a read error. This chain links TRBV7-7 with TRBJ2-7; no clear D. The germline V gene encodes CDR1 SSHAT and CDR2 FNYEAQ (reference sequence). The CDR3 is 13 residues long. CDR3 region: CASSANPGYEQYF. The DNA for the CDR3 is TGTGCTAGCAGCGCGAACCCTGGCTACGAGCAGTACTTC.

This rearrangement joins TRBV19 to TRBJ2-3, with 10 bases fitting TRBD2. Unmatched junction bases numbered 9, after V lost 11 bases and J lost 4 bases. Germline V gives CDR1 LNHDA, CDR2 SQIVND (reference sequence). The CDR3 has 14 amino acids. In nucleotides, the CDR3 is TGTGCCTCTCACAGCGGGGGGGCCTCAGATACGCAGTATTTT. Amino acids: CASHSGGASDTQYF.

V gene TRBV7-8 combines with J gene TRBJ1-2; 8 bases are shared with TRBD1. V trimming: 5 bases; J trimming: 6 bases; junction bases outside the gene matches: 8. The CDR3 loop spans 14 amino acids. The V gene's germline CDR1 is SGHVS and CDR2 FQNEAQ. CDR3 nucleotides: TGTGCCAGCAGCCCCGACAGGGGAGGAGATGGCTACACCTTC. Translation: CASSPDRGGDGYTF.

V is TRBV10-3 and J is TRBJ1-3; 7 bases agree with TRBD1. J gave up 3 bases and V 6 bases, and 8 bases lay outside the gene matches. CDR1 and CDR2 (germline): ENHRY, SYGVKD. This CDR3 region has 15 residues. For the CDR3, the DNA is TGTGCCATCAGGCCGACAGGGTCTGGTGGAAACACCATATATTTT. It yields the protein CAIRPTGSGGNTIYF.

V is TRBV5-5 and J is TRBJ1-2; tentative D call: TRBD1 (5 bases). Trimming removed 0 bases at V and 1 base at J, with 19 bases between. Germline V gene sequence: CDR1 SGHKS, CDR2 YYEKEE (reference sequence). CDR3 length equals 18 residues. The CDR3 protein is CASSLDRWGGGRNYGYTF. The CDR3 DNA sequence: TGTGCCAGCAGCTTGGATCGGTGGGGCGGAGGGCGTAACTATGGCTACACCTTC.

The V gene is TRBV19, the J gene TRBJ1-1; 9 positions agree with TRBD1. CDR1 and CDR2 from the germline V gene are LNHDA and SQIVND (reference sequence). Trimming removed 5 bases from V and 4 bases from J; junction bases left unmatched: 17. The CDR3 runs 18 residues. CDR3 sequence reads: CASSAFPGQGIGSTEAFF. CDR3 DNA: TGTGCCAGTAGTGCCTTTCCGGGACAGGGAATCGGGAGCACTGAAGCTTTCTTT.

The chain carries TRBV6-5 and TRBJ1-1, with 7 nucleotides matching TRBD1. Germline V gene sequence: CDR1 MNHEY, CDR2 SVGAGI. The CDR3 extends over 15 amino acids. V lost 4 bases to trimming and J lost 3 bases; unmatched junction nucleotides: 8. The CDR3 DNA reads TGTGCCAGCAGTTTGACAGGGTCCGCGGACACTGAAGCTTTCTTT. As protein: CASSLTGSADTEAFF.

J is TRBJ2-2 and V is TRBV29-1; 9 bases agree with TRBD2. Germline assignment: CDR1 SQVTM and CDR2 ANQGSEA. Trimming cost V 3 bases and J 1 base; bases outside gene matches: 3. This CDR3 has 15 amino acids. CDR3 bases: TGCAGCGTTGAGATGACTAGCGGGAACACCGGGGAGCTGTTTTTT. This encodes CSVEMTSGNTGELFF.